The rows below give T cell receptor beta chains drawn from one sample of a study of cytomegalovirus exposure and HLA in healthy donors. Clones were sequenced by immunoSEQ multiplex PCR, and TCRdb holds only the in-frame ones, with some missing. The sample yields fewer than 250,000 clones, about 77% seen once. Material: PBMCs. The receptor source for this set is a man aged 25-45 years in good health and CMV-seropositive. Each CDR3 is given with its conserved first and last residue. The D gene is left open where the match is weak. Size values are once, few and many counts, or a class for expanded clones, and some rows have none.

>TRBJ1-2|TRBV6-4|NA|few|12
CARVKQGYGYTF
TGTGCCAGGGTTAAACAGGGTTATGGCTACACCTTC
>TRBJ2-1|TRBV7-2|NA|NA|13
CASSLEDYNEQFF
TGTGCCAGCAGCTTGGAGGATTACAATGAGCAGTTCTTC
>TRBJ1-3|TRBV18|NA|NA|15
CASSPPSVPGNTIYF
TGTGCCAGCTCACCACCATCAGTTCCTGGAAACACCATATATTTT
>TRBJ1-2|TRBV6-6|TRBD1|NA|14
CASSSDRGGGGYTF
TGTGCCAGCAGTTCCGACAGGGGAGGGGGTGGCTACACCTTC
>TRBJ2-3|TRBV30|NA|NA|15
CAWSRSGKRSDTQYF
TGTGCCTGGAGTCGAAGTGGGAAGCGGTCCGATACGCAGTATTTT
>TRBJ1-4|TRBV29-1|NA|few|17
CSVSSSGQGGPNEKLFF
TGCAGCGTTTCCTCCTCCGGGCAGGGAGGGCCCAATGAAAAACTGTTTTTT
>TRBJ2-1|TRBV29-1|NA|NA|14
CSVEVYSSYNEQFF
TGCAGCGTTGAGGTCTATTCCTCCTACAATGAGCAGTTCTTC
>TRBJ2-1|TRBV5-4|TRBD2|NA|15
CASSLDPGGYNEQFF
TGTGCCAGCAGCTTGGACCCGGGAGGCTACAATGAGCAGTTCTTC
>TRBJ1-5|TRBV30|NA|NA|15
CAWAIKQGFNQPQHF
TGTGCCTGGGCGATAAAACAGGGATTCAATCAGCCCCAGCATTTT
>TRBJ2-1|TRBV4-2|NA|NA|13
CASSQEISDEQFF
TGTGCCAGCAGCCAAGAAATTAGCGATGAGCAGTTCTTC
>TRBJ1-6|TRBV30|NA|NA|15
CAWSVPRGRNSPLHF
TGTGCCTGGAGTGTACCCCGCGGGAGGAATTCACCCCTCCACTTT
>TRBJ1-2|TRBV6-5|NA|NA|13
CASSRTESYGYTF
TGTGCCAGCAGTCGTACAGAATCCTATGGCTACACCTTC
>TRBJ1-2|TRBV27|NA|NA|13
CASSQGTYYGYTF
TGTGCCAGCAGCCAGGGGACGTACTATGGCTACACCTTC
>TRBJ2-2|TRBV15|NA|NA|14
CATSRDSVSGELFF
TGTGCCACCAGCAGAGACTCGGTATCGGGGGAGCTGTTTTTT
>TRBJ2-7|TRBV10-3|NA|NA|13
CAISEEQLCEQYF
TGTGCCATCAGTGAGGAACAGTTATGCGAGCAGTACTTC
>TRBJ2-3|TRBV20-1|NA|NA|11
CSARRSDTQYF
TGCAGTGCTAGGCGTTCTGATACGCAGTATTTT
>TRBJ2-5|TRBV6-6|TRBD2|NA|15
CASRGLAGVQETQYF
TGTGCCAGCAGGGGACTAGCGGGAGTCCAAGAGACCCAGTACTTC
>TRBJ2-1|TRBV13|TRBD2|NA|16
CASSWTSGSSYNEQFF
TGTGCCAGCAGTTGGACTAGCGGGTCCTCCTACAATGAGCAGTTCTTC
>TRBJ2-2|TRBV5-6|NA|NA|14
CASSFMGRAGELFF
TGTGCCAGCAGCTTTATGGGTCGGGCCGGGGAGCTGTTTTTT
>TRBJ1-2|TRBV28|NA|NA|13
CASSFDVSGGYTF
TGTGCCAGCAGTTTTGACGTTAGCGGTGGCTACACCTTC
>TRBJ2-1|TRBV6-1|NA|NA|15
CASSLLRGSYNEQFF
TGTGCCAGCAGCCTCTTAAGAGGCTCCTACAATGAGCAGTTCTTC
>TRBJ1-2|TRBV6-6|TRBD1|NA|15
CASSSRQGGTYGYTF
TGTGCCAGCAGTTCCCGACAGGGGGGAACCTATGGCTACACCTTC
>TRBJ2-2|TRBV11-2|NA|few|15
CASSLRQGGTGELFF
TGTGCCAGCAGCTTGCGGCAGGGCGGAACCGGGGAGCTGTTTTTT
>TRBJ2-4|TRBV15|TRBD1|NA|13
CATTPGQKNIQYF
TGTGCCACCACCCCGGGACAGAAAAACATTCAGTACTTC
>TRBJ2-5|TRBV6-5|TRBD1|NA|15
CASSYTTGGQETQYF
TGTGCCAGCAGTTACACGACAGGGGGCCAAGAGACCCAGTACTTC
>TRBJ1-3|TRBV18|TRBD1|NA|15
CASSPGTGSGNTIYF
TGTGCCAGCTCACCCGGGACAGGGTCTGGAAACACCATATATTTT
>TRBJ2-7|TRBV11-3|TRBD1|few|13
CASSRQGSYEQYF
TGTGCCAGCAGCCGACAGGGCTCCTACGAGCAGTACTTC
>TRBJ1-4|TRBV23-1|TRBD1|NA|14
CASVPGQVGEKLFF
TGCGCCAGCGTTCCGGGACAGGTAGGGGAAAAACTGTTTTTT
>TRBJ1-4|TRBV30|TRBD1|NA|15
CAWSDRGQTWEKLFF
TGTGCCTGGAGCGACAGGGGGCAAACTTGGGAAAAACTGTTTTTT
>TRBJ2-3|TRBV9|NA|NA|18
CASSVANWGGPSTDTQYF
TGTGCCAGCAGCGTAGCTAATTGGGGCGGCCCAAGCACAGATACGCAGTATTTT
>TRBJ2-2|TRBV9|TRBD1|NA|15
CASSRRGRDTGELFF
TGTGCCAGCAGCCGTAGGGGGCGCGACACCGGGGAGCTGTTTTTT
>TRBJ2-7|TRBV5-1|TRBD1|NA|16
CASSLALDRGVDVQYF
TGCGCCAGCAGCTTGGCCCTAGACAGGGGGGTTGACGTGCAGTACTTC
>TRBJ2-7|TRBV5-4|NA|once|14
CASSFGQQAYEQYF
TGTGCCAGCAGCTTTGGTCAACAGGCCTACGAGCAGTACTTC
>TRBJ2-5|TRBV30|TRBD2|NA|16
CAWTPGGLAGGETQYF
TGTGCCTGGACCCCGGGAGGGCTAGCGGGGGGGGAGACCCAGTACTTC
>TRBJ2-7|TRBV7-2|NA|NA|14
CASSLSYRDTEQYF
TGTGCCAGCAGCCTTAGCTACAGGGATACCGAGCAGTACTTC
>TRBJ2-3|TRBV10-3|TRBD2|few|15
CAISLGTSGSGTQYF
TGTGCCATCAGCCTCGGGACTAGCGGGAGTGGTACGCAGTATTTT
>TRBJ2-4|TRBV7-8|TRBD1|NA|17
CASSLDVGTGVLNIQYF
TGTGCCAGCAGCTTAGATGTCGGGACAGGGGTTTTAAACATTCAGTACTTC
>TRBJ2-1|TRBV7-3|TRBD2|NA|15
CASSLRASGDNEQFF
TGTGCCAGCAGCTTGAGGGCTAGCGGGGACAATGAGCAGTTCTTC
>TRBJ1-1|TRBV6-5|NA|NA|13
CASKTVGRTEAFF
TGTGCCAGCAAAACAGTGGGTAGGACTGAAGCTTTCTTT
>TRBJ1-2|TRBV15|NA|NA|18
CATSHPPAPLADKFRYTF
TGTGCCACCAGTCACCCCCCGGCGCCCCTAGCCGACAAGTTTCGCTACACCTTC
>TRBJ2-1|TRBV2|TRBD2|few|17
CASSEKLWLAGEDEQFF
TGTGCCAGCAGTGAAAAGTTGTGGCTAGCGGGAGAGGATGAGCAGTTCTTC
>TRBJ1-1|TRBV27|NA|NA|14
CASSLSGGYTEAFF
TGTGCCAGCAGTTTATCGGGAGGGTACACTGAAGCTTTCTTT
>TRBJ1-2|TRBV19|NA|NA|16
CASSTTPMEGGYGYTF
TGTGCCAGTAGTACGACCCCCATGGAGGGAGGCTATGGCTACACCTTC
>TRBJ2-4|TRBV11-2|NA|once|16
CASSLGGALAKNIQYF
TGTGCCAGCAGCCTAGGGGGAGCTTTGGCCAAAAACATTCAGTACTTC
>TRBJ2-5|TRBV27|NA|NA|13
CASSLSAQETQYF
TGTGCCAGCAGTTTATCGGCCCAAGAGACCCAGTACTTC
>TRBJ2-1|TRBV11-2|TRBD1|NA|15
CASRPDRGSYNEQFF
TGTGCCAGCAGGCCCGACAGGGGTTCCTACAATGAGCAGTTCTTC
>TRBJ2-7|TRBV11-2|TRBD1|NA|13
CASSLQGAYEQYF
TGTGCCAGCAGCTTGCAGGGGGCCTACGAGCAGTACTTC